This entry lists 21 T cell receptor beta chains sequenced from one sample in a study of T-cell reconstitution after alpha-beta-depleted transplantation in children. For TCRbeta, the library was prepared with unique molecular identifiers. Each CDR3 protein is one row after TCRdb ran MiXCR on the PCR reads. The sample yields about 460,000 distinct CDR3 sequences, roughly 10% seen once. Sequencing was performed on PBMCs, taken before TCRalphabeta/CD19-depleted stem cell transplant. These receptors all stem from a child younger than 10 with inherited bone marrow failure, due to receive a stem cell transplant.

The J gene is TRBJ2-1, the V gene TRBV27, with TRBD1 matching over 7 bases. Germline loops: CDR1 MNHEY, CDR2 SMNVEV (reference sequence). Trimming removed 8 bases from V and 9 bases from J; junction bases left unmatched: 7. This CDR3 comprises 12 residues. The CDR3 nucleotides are TGTGCCAGCTCCCCTGACAGGGTTGAGCAGTTCTTC. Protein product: CASSPDRVEQFF.

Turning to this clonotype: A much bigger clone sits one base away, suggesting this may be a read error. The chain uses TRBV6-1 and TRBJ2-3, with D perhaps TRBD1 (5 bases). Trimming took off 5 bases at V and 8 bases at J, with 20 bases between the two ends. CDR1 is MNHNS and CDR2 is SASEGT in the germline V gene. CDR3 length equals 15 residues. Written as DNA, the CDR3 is TGTGCCAGCAGTCCGTGGGGTTTTCGTCAGGGTACGCAGTATTTT. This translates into CASSPWGFRQGTQYF.

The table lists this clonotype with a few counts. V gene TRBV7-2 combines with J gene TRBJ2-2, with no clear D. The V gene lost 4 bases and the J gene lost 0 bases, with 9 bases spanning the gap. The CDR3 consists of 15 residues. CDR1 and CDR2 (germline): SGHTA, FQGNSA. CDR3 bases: TGTGCCAGCAGCTCGTACCGTTCGAACACCGGGGAGCTGTTTTTT. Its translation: CASSSYRSNTGELFF.

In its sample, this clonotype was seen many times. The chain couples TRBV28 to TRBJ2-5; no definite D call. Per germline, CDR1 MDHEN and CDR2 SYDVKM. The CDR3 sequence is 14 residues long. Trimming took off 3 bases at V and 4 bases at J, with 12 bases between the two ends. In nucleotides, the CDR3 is TGTGCCAGCAGTTTCCCCTCTTCGGTAGAGACCCAGTACTTC. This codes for CASSFPSSVETQYF.

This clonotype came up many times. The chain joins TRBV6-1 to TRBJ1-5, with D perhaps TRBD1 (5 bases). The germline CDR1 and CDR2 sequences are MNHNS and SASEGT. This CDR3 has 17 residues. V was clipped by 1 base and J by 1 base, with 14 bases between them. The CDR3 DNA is TGTGCCAGCAGTGAAGTGGAGCAGGGCCTGAGCAATCAGCCCCAGCATTTT. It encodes CASSEVEQGLSNQPQHF.

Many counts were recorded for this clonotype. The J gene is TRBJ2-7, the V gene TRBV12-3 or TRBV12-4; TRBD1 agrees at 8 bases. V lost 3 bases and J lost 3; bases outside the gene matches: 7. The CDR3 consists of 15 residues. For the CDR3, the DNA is TGTGCCAGCAGTTTGAGGGGCGGACAGGGCTACGAGCAGTACTTC. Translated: CASSLRGGQGYEQYF.

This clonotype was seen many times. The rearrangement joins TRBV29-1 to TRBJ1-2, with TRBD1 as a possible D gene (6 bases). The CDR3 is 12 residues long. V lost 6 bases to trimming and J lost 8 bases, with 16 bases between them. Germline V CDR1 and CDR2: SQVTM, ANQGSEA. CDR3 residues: CSVPGTRGGYTF. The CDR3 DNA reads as TGCAGCGTCCCAGGGACAAGGGGAGGCTACACCTTC. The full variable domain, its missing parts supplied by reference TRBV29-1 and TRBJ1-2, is SAVISQKPSRDICQRGTSLTIQCQVDSQVTMMFWYRQQPGQSLTLIATANQGSEATYESGFVIDKFPISRPNLTFSTLTVSNMSPEDSSIYLCSVPGTRGGYTFGSGTRLTVV.

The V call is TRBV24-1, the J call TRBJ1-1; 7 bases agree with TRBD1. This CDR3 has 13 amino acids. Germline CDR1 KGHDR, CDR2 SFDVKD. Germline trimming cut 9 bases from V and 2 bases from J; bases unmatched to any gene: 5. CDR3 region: CATQGQLNTEAFF. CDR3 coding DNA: TGTGCCACCCAGGGACAGCTCAACACTGAAGCTTTCTTT.

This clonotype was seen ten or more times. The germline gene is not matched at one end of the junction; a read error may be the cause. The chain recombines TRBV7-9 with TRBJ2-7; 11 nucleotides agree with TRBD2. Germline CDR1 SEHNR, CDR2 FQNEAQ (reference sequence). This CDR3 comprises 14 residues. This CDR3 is CASSIAGGPGEQYF. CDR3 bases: TGTGCCAGCAGCATAGCGGGAGGGCCAGGAGAGCAGTACTTC.

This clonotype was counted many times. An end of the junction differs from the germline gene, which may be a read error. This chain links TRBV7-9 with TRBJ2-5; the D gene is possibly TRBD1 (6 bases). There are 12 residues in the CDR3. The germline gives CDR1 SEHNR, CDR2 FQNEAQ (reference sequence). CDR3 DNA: TGTGCCAGCAGCTACAGCGGACAGATCAATAGGTTC. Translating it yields CASSYSGQINRF.

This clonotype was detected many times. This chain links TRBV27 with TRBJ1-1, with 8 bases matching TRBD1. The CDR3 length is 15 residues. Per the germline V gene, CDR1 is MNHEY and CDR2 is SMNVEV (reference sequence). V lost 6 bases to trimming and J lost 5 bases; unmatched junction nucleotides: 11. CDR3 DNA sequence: TGTGCCAGCAGCACCAGGGGGCTAGTTCATACTGAAGCTTTCTTT. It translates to CASSTRGLVHTEAFF.

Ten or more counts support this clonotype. The CDR3 DNA reads TGTGCCAGCAGCCGCGGGACAGGATTTGACGAGCAGTACTTC. Its protein is CASSRGTGFDEQYF. The gene calls are TRBV5-5 and TRBJ2-7; TRBD1 matches at 8 bases. Germline values: CDR1 SGHKS, CDR2 YYEKEE (reference sequence). Losses at the gene ends were 4 bases for V and 5 bases for J; bases not matched to a gene: 8. The CDR3 loop spans 14 amino acids.

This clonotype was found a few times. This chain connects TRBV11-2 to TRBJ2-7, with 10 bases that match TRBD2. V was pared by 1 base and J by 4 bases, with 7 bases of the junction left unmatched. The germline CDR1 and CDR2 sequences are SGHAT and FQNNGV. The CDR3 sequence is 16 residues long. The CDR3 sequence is CASSLGTASGSYEQYF. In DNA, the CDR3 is TGTGCCAGCAGCTTAGGCACGGCTAGCGGGAGTTACGAGCAGTACTTC.

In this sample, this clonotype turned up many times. The CDR3 reads CASSYGSTVYEQYF. CDR3 DNA sequence: TGTGCCAGCAGTTACGGGAGCACCGTCTACGAGCAGTACTTC. The V call is TRBV6-2 or TRBV6-3, the J call TRBJ2-7; the D gene is possibly TRBD2 (5 bases). CDR1 MNHEY and CDR2 SVGEGT come from the germline V gene. This CDR3 is built from 14 residues. Trimming left V 2 bases short and J 3 bases short, with 11 bases between.

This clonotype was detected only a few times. CDR3 DNA: TGTGCCAGCAGCCTGCCCCACGTGCCGGGAGCTTTCTTT. Its protein product is CASSLPHVPGAFF. The chain recombines TRBV7-2 with TRBJ1-1; D gene uncertain. Germline assignment: CDR1 SGHTA and CDR2 FQGNSA. V lost 5 bases and J lost 10, with 17 bases in between. The CDR3 sequence is 13 residues long.

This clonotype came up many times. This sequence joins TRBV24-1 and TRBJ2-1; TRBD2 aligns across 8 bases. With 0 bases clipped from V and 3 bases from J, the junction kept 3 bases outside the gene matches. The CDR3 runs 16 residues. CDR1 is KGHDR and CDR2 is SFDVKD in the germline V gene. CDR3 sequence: CATSDLSSGYYNEQFF. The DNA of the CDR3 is TGTGCCACCAGTGATTTGTCTAGCGGGTACTACAATGAGCAGTTCTTC.

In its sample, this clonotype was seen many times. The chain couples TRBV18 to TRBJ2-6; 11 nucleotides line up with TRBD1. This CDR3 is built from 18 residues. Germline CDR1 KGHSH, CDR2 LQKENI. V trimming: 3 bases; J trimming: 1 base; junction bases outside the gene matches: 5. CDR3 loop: CASSPRTGGQSGANVLTF. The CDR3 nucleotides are TGTGCCAGCTCACCGAGGACAGGGGGCCAGTCTGGGGCCAACGTCCTGACTTTC.

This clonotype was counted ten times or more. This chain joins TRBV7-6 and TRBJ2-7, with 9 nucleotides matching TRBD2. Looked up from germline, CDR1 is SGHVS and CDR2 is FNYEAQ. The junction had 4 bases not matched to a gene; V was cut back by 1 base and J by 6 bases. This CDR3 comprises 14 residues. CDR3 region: CASSLVPLAGEQYF. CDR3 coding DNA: TGTGCCAGCAGCTTAGTCCCACTAGCGGGCGAGCAGTACTTC. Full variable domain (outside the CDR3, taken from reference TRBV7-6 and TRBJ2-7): GAGVSQSPRYKVTKRGQDVALRCDPISGHVSLYWYRQALGQGPEFLTYFNYEAQQDKSGLPNDRFSAERPEGSISTLTIQRTEQRDSAMYRCASSLVPLAGEQYFGPGTRLTVT.

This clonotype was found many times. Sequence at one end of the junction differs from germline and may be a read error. The CDR3 region has the DNA TGTGCCAGCAGCCTAAACACCGGGGAGCTGTTTTTT. Residues: CASSLNTGELFF. The chain recombines TRBV5-1 with TRBJ2-2; D not certain. This CDR3 is 12 amino acids long. CDR1 and CDR2 from the germline V gene are SGHRS and YFSETQ.

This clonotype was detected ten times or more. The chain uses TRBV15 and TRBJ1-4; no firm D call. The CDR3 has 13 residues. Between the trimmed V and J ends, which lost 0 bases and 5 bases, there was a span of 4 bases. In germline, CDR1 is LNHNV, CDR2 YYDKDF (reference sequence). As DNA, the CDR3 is TGTGCCACCAGCAGAGACAGGAATGAAAAACTGTTTTTT. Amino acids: CATSRDRNEKLFF.

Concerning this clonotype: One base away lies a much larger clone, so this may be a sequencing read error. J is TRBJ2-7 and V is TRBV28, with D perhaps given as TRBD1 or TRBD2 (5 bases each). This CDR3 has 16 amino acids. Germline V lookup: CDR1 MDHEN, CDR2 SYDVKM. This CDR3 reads CTSTSTGTQEAYEQYF. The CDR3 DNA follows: TGTACCAGCACCTCAACCGGGACCCAGGAAGCCTACGAGCAGTACTTC.